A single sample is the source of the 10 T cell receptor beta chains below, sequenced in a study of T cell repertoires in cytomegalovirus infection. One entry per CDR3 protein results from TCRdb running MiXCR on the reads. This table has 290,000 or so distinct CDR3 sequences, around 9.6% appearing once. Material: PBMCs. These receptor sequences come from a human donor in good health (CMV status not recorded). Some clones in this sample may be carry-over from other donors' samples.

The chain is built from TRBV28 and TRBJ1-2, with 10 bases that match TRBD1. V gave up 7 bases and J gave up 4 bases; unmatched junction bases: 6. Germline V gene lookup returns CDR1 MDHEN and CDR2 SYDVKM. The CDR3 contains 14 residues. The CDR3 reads CASTSGQGGYGYTF. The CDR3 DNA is TGTGCCAGCACCTCAGGACAGGGGGGCTATGGCTACACCTTC.

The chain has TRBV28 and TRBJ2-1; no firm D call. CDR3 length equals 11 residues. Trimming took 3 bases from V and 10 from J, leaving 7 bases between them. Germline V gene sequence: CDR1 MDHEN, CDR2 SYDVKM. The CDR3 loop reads CASSFQREQFF. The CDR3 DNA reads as TGTGCCAGCAGTTTCCAAAGGGAGCAGTTCTTC.

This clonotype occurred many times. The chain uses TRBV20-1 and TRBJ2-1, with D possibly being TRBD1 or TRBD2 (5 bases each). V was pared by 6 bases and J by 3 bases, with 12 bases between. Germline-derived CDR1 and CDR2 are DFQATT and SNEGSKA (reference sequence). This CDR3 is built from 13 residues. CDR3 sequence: CSAAGTHYNEQFF. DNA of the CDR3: TGCAGTGCAGCCGGGACCCACTACAATGAGCAGTTCTTC.

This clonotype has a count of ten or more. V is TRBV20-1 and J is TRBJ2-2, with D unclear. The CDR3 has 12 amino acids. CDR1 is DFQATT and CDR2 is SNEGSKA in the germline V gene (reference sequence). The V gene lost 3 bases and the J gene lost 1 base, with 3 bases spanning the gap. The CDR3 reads CSASQNTGELFF. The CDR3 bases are TGCAGTGCTAGTCAGAACACCGGGGAGCTGTTTTTT.

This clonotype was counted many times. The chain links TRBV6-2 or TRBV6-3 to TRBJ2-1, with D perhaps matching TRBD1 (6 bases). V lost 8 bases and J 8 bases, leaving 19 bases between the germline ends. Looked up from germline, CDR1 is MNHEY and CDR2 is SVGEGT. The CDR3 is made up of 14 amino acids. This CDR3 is CASYYRDKTHEQFF. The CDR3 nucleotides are TGTGCCAGCTACTATCGGGACAAAACCCATGAGCAGTTCTTC.

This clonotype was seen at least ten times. The CDR3 loop is CASSRKLGGITDTQYF. The CDR3 DNA is TGTGCCAGCAGCCGGAAGTTGGGGGGAATCACAGATACGCAGTATTTT. This rearrangement joins TRBV7-6 to TRBJ2-3; perhaps TRBD2 as D (6 bases). The CDR3 runs 16 residues. Germline CDR1 reads SGHVS; CDR2 reads FNYEAQ. The V and J ends lost 5 bases and 2 bases respectively, with 17 bases between them.

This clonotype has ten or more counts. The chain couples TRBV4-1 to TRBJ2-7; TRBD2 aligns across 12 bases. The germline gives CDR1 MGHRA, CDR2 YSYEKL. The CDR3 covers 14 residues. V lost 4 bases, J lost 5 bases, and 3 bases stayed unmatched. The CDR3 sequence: CASSRTSGVNEQYF. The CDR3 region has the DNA TGCGCCAGCAGCCGGACTAGCGGGGTGAACGAGCAGTACTTC.

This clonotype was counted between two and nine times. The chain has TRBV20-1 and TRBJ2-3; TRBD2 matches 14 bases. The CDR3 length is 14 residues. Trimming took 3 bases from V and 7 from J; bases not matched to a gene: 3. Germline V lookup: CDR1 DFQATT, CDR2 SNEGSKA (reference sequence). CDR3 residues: CSARGLAGEHTQYF. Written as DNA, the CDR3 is TGCAGTGCTAGGGGACTAGCGGGGGAACATACGCAGTATTTT.

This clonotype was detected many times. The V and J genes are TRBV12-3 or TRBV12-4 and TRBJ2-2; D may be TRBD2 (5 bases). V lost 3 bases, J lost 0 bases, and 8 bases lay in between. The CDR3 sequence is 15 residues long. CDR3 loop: CASSFRRANTGELFF. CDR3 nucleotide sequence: TGTGCCAGCAGTTTCAGGCGGGCGAACACCGGGGAGCTGTTTTTT.

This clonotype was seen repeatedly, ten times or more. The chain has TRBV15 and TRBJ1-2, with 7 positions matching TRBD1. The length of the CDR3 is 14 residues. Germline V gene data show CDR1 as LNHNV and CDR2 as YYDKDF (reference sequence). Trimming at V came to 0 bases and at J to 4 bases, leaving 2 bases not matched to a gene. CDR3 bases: TGTGCCACCAGCAGAGAGGGGGACAGCTATGGCTACACCTTC. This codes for CATSREGDSYGYTF.